The next 30 T cell receptor beta chains were all read from a single sample in a study of blood T cell repertoires in COVID-19. Measured with immunoSEQ multiplex PCR; TCRdb has only the in-frame clones, and not every one. The table lists about 170,000 clones, about 80% of them singletons. Input material: peripheral blood. The receptors derive from a woman aged 40 to 50 with COVID-19, enrolled during active disease.

The V gene is TRBV5-1, the J gene TRBJ1-1; no clear D gene. CDR1 and CDR2 from the germline V gene are SGHRS and YFSETQ. The length of the CDR3 is 16 residues. The V gene lost 0 bases and the J gene lost 0 bases, with 12 bases spanning the gap. CDR3 sequence: CASSLAGGIMNTEAFF. The CDR3, as DNA: TGCGCCAGCAGCTTGGCCGGCGGGATCATGAACACTGAAGCTTTCTTT.

The chain has TRBV4-1 and TRBJ1-3; a weak D match, TRBD1 (5 bases). The CDR3 is 17 amino acids. The germline gives CDR1 MGHRA, CDR2 YSYEKL. V was shortened by 0 bases and J by 3 bases, with 15 bases between the two germline ends. The CDR3 protein is CASSQEFQGLGGNTIYF. The CDR3 DNA sequence: TGCGCCAGCAGCCAAGAATTTCAGGGCCTTGGTGGAAACACCATATATTTT.

J is TRBJ2-3 and V is TRBV9; 7 nucleotides match TRBD2. Germline assignment: CDR1 SGDLS and CDR2 YYNGEE. This CDR3 is built from 16 residues. V shed 2 bases and J 2 bases; nucleotides not matched to a gene: 8. CDR3 sequence reads: CASSVSSSGPTDTQYF. In DNA, the CDR3 is TGTGCCAGCAGCGTCAGTTCTAGCGGCCCCACAGATACGCAGTATTTT.

The rearrangement links TRBV7-9 to TRBJ1-1, with 9 bases lining up with TRBD1. Per the germline V gene, CDR1 is SEHNR and CDR2 is FQNEAQ (reference sequence). Unmatched junction bases numbered 11, after V lost 5 bases and J lost 4 bases. The CDR3 runs to 16 residues. CDR3 region: CASSPGQGYGSTEAFF. The CDR3 nucleotides are TGTGCCAGCAGCCCGGGACAGGGTTATGGGAGCACTGAAGCTTTCTTT.

The chain couples TRBV13 to TRBJ2-3; D is perhaps TRBD1 (5 bases). V shed 7 bases and J shed 1 base, with 9 bases lying between them. Per the germline V gene, CDR1 is PRHDT and CDR2 is FYEKMQ (reference sequence). The CDR3 has 13 residues. DNA for the CDR3: TGTGCCAGCATGTGGGGCCGCACAGATACGCAGTATTTT. Protein product: CASMWGRTDTQYF.

The chain combines TRBV30 with TRBJ2-6; tentative D call: TRBD2 (5 bases). Trimming shortened V by 1 base and J by 4 bases, and 8 bases separated the two germline ends. The CDR3 totals 14 residues. Germline-derived CDR1 and CDR2 are GTSNPN and SVGIG (reference sequence). The CDR3 loop is CAWSGGSGANVLTF. In DNA, the CDR3 is TGTGCCTGGAGTGGAGGGTCAGGGGCCAACGTCCTGACTTTC. The full variable domain, with the rest looked up from reference TRBV30 and TRBJ2-6, is SQTIHQWPATLVQPVGSPLSLECTVEGTSNPNLYWYRQAAGRGLQLLFYSVGIGQISSEVPQNLSASRPQDRQFILSSKKLLLSDSGFYLCAWSGGSGANVLTFGAGSRLTVL.

The chain links TRBV4-1 to TRBJ2-1; no reliable D call. Per germline, CDR1 MGHRA and CDR2 YSYEKL. The ends were cut back, 2 bases at V and 2 bases at J, with 4 bases in the middle. This CDR3 spans 13 amino acids. CDR3 DNA: TGCGCCAGCAGCCAACAGACCTACAATGAGCAGTTCTTC. Residues: CASSQQTYNEQFF.

A few counts support this clone. The V call is TRBV7-2, the J call TRBJ1-1; D is unclear. This CDR3 contains 15 residues. CDR1 is SGHTA, CDR2 FQGNSA, per germline. Trimming stripped 6 bases from V and 1 base from J, with 15 bases between. The CDR3 here is CASRIDPLPNTEAFF. The CDR3 DNA sequence: TGTGCCAGCAGGATCGATCCCCTACCGAACACTGAAGCTTTCTTT.

In nucleotides, the CDR3 is TGTGTCAGAAACCCCAGTCAGCCCCAGCATTTT. As protein: CVRNPSQPQHF. The chain carries TRBV7-5 and TRBJ1-5; TRBD1, as called in the table, went unchecked against the DNA. TRBV7-5 is marked as a pseudogene. The CDR3 consists of 11 residues.

The genes are TRBV3-1 (or the pseudogene TRBV3-2) and TRBJ1-1, with TRBD1 matching 7 bases. This CDR3 comprises 15 residues. The J segment lost 1 base and the V segment lost 1 base, leaving 3 bases of the junction unmatched. The germline gives CDR1 LGHDT, CDR2 YNNKEL (reference sequence). As DNA, the CDR3 is TGTGCCAGCAGCCAAGGAGACAGGGCGAACACTGAAGCTTTCTTT. Residues: CASSQGDRANTEAFF.

The chain couples TRBV2 to TRBJ1-4; D gene ambiguous. The germline V and J ends were trimmed by 4 bases and 8 bases, with 17 bases remaining between them. Germline assignment: CDR1 SNHLY and CDR2 FYNNEI. CDR3 size: 15 residues. CDR3 protein: CASSANSGPTEKLFF. CDR3 coding DNA: TGTGCCAGCAGTGCGAATAGCGGGCCCACAGAAAAACTGTTTTTT.

The chain uses TRBV30 and TRBJ1-1, with D unresolved. Germline V gene data show CDR1 as GTSNPN and CDR2 as SVGIG (reference sequence). This CDR3 contains 14 residues. V shed 2 bases and J shed 0 bases, with 10 bases lying between them. CDR3 protein: CAWSQSLMNTEAFF. The CDR3 coding sequence is TGTGCCTGGAGTCAGTCATTAATGAACACTGAAGCTTTCTTT.

In the case of this clone: The germline gene is not matched at one end of the junction; a read error may be the cause. The chain employs TRBV7-7 and TRBJ2-2, with a possible D match to TRBD2 (5 bases). From germline, CDR1 is SSHAT and CDR2 FNYEAQ (reference sequence). CDR3 length equals 16 residues. The CDR3 here is CASSLRKGKGSGELFF. DNA for the CDR3: TGTGCTAGCAGCTTGAGGAAGGGCAAAGGGAGTGGGGAGCTGTTTTTT.

The chain's CDR3 is CSVCTDRASAEAFF. Here the CDR3 DNA reads TGCAGCGTTTGTACGGACAGGGCATCGGCTGAAGCTTTCTTT. The rearrangement links TRBV29-1 to TRBJ1-1; 8 nucleotides agree with TRBD1. The CDR3 has 14 residues. Per germline, CDR1 SQVTM and CDR2 ANQGSEA. With 5 bases clipped from V and 6 bases from J, the junction kept 11 bases outside the gene matches.

The gene calls are TRBV3-1 (or the pseudogene TRBV3-2) and TRBJ1-2; D is perhaps TRBD1 (6 bases). V lost 1 base and J lost 7, with 10 bases in between. The CDR3 sequence is 13 residues long. The germline V gene encodes CDR1 LGHDT and CDR2 YNNKEL (reference sequence). In DNA, the CDR3 is TGTGCCAGCAGCCAAGGCCGAGGGGGTGGCTACACCTTC. This codes for CASSQGRGGGYTF.

The chain employs TRBV7-6 and TRBJ1-1; 9 bases fit TRBD1. Per germline, CDR1 SGHVS and CDR2 FNYEAQ. The CDR3 extends over 15 amino acids. The junction had 8 bases not matched to a gene; V was cut back by 5 bases and J by 4 bases. The CDR3 loop is CASSPTGQGGTEAFF. The CDR3 DNA sequence: TGTGCCAGCAGCCCGACGGGACAGGGAGGCACTGAAGCTTTCTTT.

The chain couples TRBV28 to TRBJ2-5, with 7 bases matching TRBD2. Germline CDR1 reads MDHEN; CDR2 reads SYDVKM. With 5 bases clipped from V and 2 bases from J, the junction kept 8 bases outside the gene matches. The CDR3 totals 15 residues. CDR3 in DNA: TGTGCCAGCAGTGCGACCCAAGCGGGACAAGAGACCCAGTACTTC. Translating gives CASSATQAGQETQYF.

The chain joins TRBV11-2 to TRBJ2-2, with D possibly matching TRBD1 (6 bases). The germline CDR1 and CDR2 sequences are SGHAT and FQNNGV. The CDR3 loop spans 18 amino acids. The V and J ends lost 0 bases and 4 bases respectively, with 18 bases between them. CDR3 loop: CASSLERYGGPVTGELFF. For the CDR3, the DNA is TGTGCCAGCAGCTTAGAGCGGTATGGGGGCCCGGTCACCGGGGAGCTGTTTTTT.

Only one count was recorded for this clone. The V and J genes are TRBV29-1 and TRBJ1-2; D gene ambiguous. Germline V gene lookup returns CDR1 SQVTM and CDR2 ANQGSEA. Between the trimmed V and J ends, which lost 1 base and 2 bases, there was a span of 8 bases. The CDR3 consists of 13 residues. The CDR3 region is CSVEAGRNYGYTF. Here the CDR3 DNA reads TGCAGCGTTGAAGCGGGGAGAAACTATGGCTACACCTTC.

The chain carries TRBV30 and TRBJ1-4; D not certain. The V gene's germline CDR1 is GTSNPN and CDR2 SVGIG (reference sequence). This CDR3 has 13 residues. The germline V and J ends were trimmed by 2 bases and 4 bases, with 8 bases remaining between them. CDR3 region: CAWSRQVNEKLFF. CDR3 sequence (DNA): TGTGCCTGGAGTAGACAAGTTAATGAAAAACTGTTTTTT.

This clone has a handful of counts. Written as DNA, the CDR3 is TGCGCCAGCAGCCGGGCGCCCCCAGGGTCCGGAGAGACCCAGTACTTC. Protein sequence: CASSRAPPGSGETQYF. V usage is TRBV4-1 and J usage is TRBJ2-5; maybe TRBD1 (5 bases). The CDR3 spans 16 residues. V lost 4 bases and J 4 bases, leaving 19 bases between the germline ends. The germline V gene has CDR1 MGHRA and CDR2 YSYEKL.

The chain has TRBV9 and TRBJ2-3, with 9 nucleotides matching TRBD1. CDR1 and CDR2 (germline): SGDLS, YYNGEE. This CDR3 contains 16 residues. J lost 2 bases, V lost 4 bases, and 8 bases had no gene match. The CDR3, as DNA: TGTGCCAGCAGCCTACGACAGGGGGGGGTCACAGATACGCAGTATTTT. This codes for CASSLRQGGVTDTQYF.

The chain joins TRBV7-3 to TRBJ2-4; tentative D call: TRBD2 (6 bases). The V gene lost 5 bases and the J gene lost 14 bases, with 19 bases spanning the gap. This CDR3 has 13 amino acids. Germline assignment: CDR1 SGHTA and CDR2 FQGTGA. CDR3 region: CASSPTLYGGKYF. The CDR3 DNA follows: TGTGCCAGCAGCCCGACCCTTTACGGGGGAAAGTACTTC.

V usage is TRBV19 and J usage is TRBJ1-2; possibly TRBD1 for D (5 bases). The CDR3 contains 14 residues. Trimming took 10 bases from V and 6 from J, leaving 21 bases between them. Germline V lookup: CDR1 LNHDA, CDR2 SQIVND (reference sequence). CDR3 in DNA: TGTGCCACTTTAAATCGGCGGGACGGAGATGGCTACACCTTC. This gives the protein CATLNRRDGDGYTF.

The chain is built from TRBV11-3 and TRBJ2-2; 7 bases align to TRBD1. The germline gives CDR1 SGHNT, CDR2 YENEEA. The ends lost 5 bases at V and 4 bases at J; junction bases unmatched: 7. The CDR3 has 15 amino acids. CDR3 sequence: CASSEQGSGTGELFF. CDR3 DNA sequence: TGTGCCAGCAGCGAACAGGGGTCGGGCACCGGGGAGCTGTTTTTT.

The rearrangement links TRBV5-5 to TRBJ2-7; 9 bases are shared with TRBD2. The CDR3 sequence is 17 residues long. Unmatched junction bases numbered 15, after V lost 4 bases and J lost 4 bases. Germline V gene data show CDR1 as SGHKS and CDR2 as YYEKEE (reference sequence). The CDR3 DNA reads as TGTGCCAGCAGCCCGGCGCCTAGCGGGGTCCGGGGGTACGAGCAGTACTTC. Translated, it gives CASSPAPSGVRGYEQYF. Full variable domain (outside the CDR3, taken from reference TRBV5-5 and TRBJ2-7): DAGVTQSPTHLIKTRGQQVTLRCSPISGHKSVSWYQQVLGQGPQFIFQYYEKEERGRGNFPDRFSARQFPNYSSELNVNALLLGDSALYLCASSPAPSGVRGYEQYFGPGTRLTVT.

This clone has only one observation. The chain joins TRBV15 to TRBJ2-5; 14 bases map to TRBD2. V was pared by 5 bases and J by 4 bases, with 6 bases of the junction left unmatched. Germline V gives CDR1 LNHNV, CDR2 YYDKDF (reference sequence). This CDR3 contains 16 residues. CDR3 DNA: TGTGCCACCAGCTCCCCGGGACTAGCGGGAGTAGAGACCCAGTACTTC. Translation: CATSSPGLAGVETQYF.

The V gene is TRBV3-1 (or the pseudogene TRBV3-2), the J gene TRBJ2-3, with TRBD2 matching over 8 bases. The CDR3 has 15 residues. Per the germline V gene, CDR1 is LGHDT and CDR2 is YNNKEL (reference sequence). J lost 5 bases, V lost 5 bases, and 9 bases had no gene match. CDR3 loop: CASSKTTSAGDTQYF. The CDR3 coding sequence is TGTGCCAGCAGCAAGACGACTAGCGCGGGAGATACGCAGTATTTT.

The chain uses TRBV3-1 (or the pseudogene TRBV3-2) and TRBJ2-2, with D hard to call. Germline CDR1 and CDR2: LGHDT and YNNKEL (reference sequence). V dropped 4 bases and J dropped 7 bases, with 10 bases sitting between them. The CDR3 is 13 residues long. CDR3 residues: CASSLRPDGELFF. The DNA for the CDR3 is TGTGCCAGCAGCCTCAGGCCGGACGGGGAGCTGTTTTTT.

On this clone: No DNA is shown, since the ends of the CDR3 on it are uncertain; the CDR3 is the one TCRdb lists. The J gene is TRBJ1-5, the V gene TRBV9. Germline CDR1 and CDR2: SGDLS and YYNGEE. The CDR3 is 14 amino acids in total, end residues counted. CDR3 amino acids: CASSVGPGGQPQHF.